This T cell receptor (beta chain) was identified in a study of blood T cell repertoires in COVID-19. The overall study: There were acute and convalescent COVID-19 samples, and they came from the United States, Italy and Spain.

Per the authors' pipeline: Amplified reference gene primers provided the basis for estimating nucleated cell counts. Assay: immunoSEQ multiplex PCR; the TCRdb copy retains only in-frame clones and omits some. V and J calls and clone size are those listed in that table; D and trimming were worked out from the DNA. Here the sample spans 200,000 to 250,000 clones, approximately 86% being singletons. Germline V lookup: CDR1 GTSNPN, CDR2 SVGIG (reference sequence). This CDR3 comprises 15 residues. V lost 2 bases to trimming and J lost 3 bases; unmatched junction nucleotides: 7. The V gene is TRBV30, the J gene TRBJ1-3, with 7 bases that match TRBD1. The sequencing sample was made of peripheral blood. This sequence was found in a man aged 18 to 35 with active or convalescent COVID-19. The CDR3 bases are TGTGCCTGGAGTCGGGACAGCGGACTTGGAAACACCATATATTTT. It is translated as CAWSRDSGLGNTIYF.